This T cell receptor beta chain was sequenced in a study of T cell changes during pregnancy in multiple sclerosis. A single count supports this clone. The identical CDR3 is also encoded by other nucleotide sequences in the sample. Some clones are missing from TCRdb's copy, which holds only in-frame ones; the method was immunoSEQ multiplex PCR. Seen here are 100,000 or so clones, about 93% observed once, and the top ten hold about 1.7%. The origin of this receptor is a female donor in good health, enrolled as a control in a pregnancy study. The material was peripheral blood, obtained after pregnancy.

CDR3 region: CASSYSSGNQPQHF. CDR3 coding DNA: TGTGCCAGCAGTTACTCGAGCGGCAATCAGCCCCAGCATTTT. The V call is TRBV6-5, the J call TRBJ1-5; D gene ambiguous. The CDR3 has 14 amino acids. Germline CDR1 and CDR2: MNHEY and SVGAGI. With 0 bases removed from V and 2 bases from J, the gap between germline ends came to 5 bases.